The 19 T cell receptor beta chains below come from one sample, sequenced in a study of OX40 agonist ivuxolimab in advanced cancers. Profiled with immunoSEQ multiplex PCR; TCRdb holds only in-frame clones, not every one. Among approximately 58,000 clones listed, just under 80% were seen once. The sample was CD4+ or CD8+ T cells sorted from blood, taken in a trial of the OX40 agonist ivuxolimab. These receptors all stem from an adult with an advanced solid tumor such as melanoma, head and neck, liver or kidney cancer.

The CDR3 region has the DNA TGTGCCAGCAGCTTGGCCCCAGACAACTATGGCTACACCTTC. Residues: CASSLAPDNYGYTF. V and J are TRBV5-6 and TRBJ1-2; the D is unclear. The CDR3 runs to 14 residues. Trimming left V 0 bases short and J 2 bases short, with 8 bases between. The germline V gene encodes CDR1 SGHDT and CDR2 YYEEEE.

CDR3: CASTRDSGDGYTF. The CDR3 DNA reads as TGTGCCAGCACCCGGGACAGCGGAGATGGCTACACCTTC. V usage is TRBV25-1 and J usage is TRBJ1-2; TRBD1 agrees at 7 bases. The germline CDR1 and CDR2 sequences are MGHDK and SYGVNS. The V gene end was trimmed by 7 bases and the J gene end by 6 bases; junction bases not matched to a gene: 8. This CDR3 is built from 13 residues.

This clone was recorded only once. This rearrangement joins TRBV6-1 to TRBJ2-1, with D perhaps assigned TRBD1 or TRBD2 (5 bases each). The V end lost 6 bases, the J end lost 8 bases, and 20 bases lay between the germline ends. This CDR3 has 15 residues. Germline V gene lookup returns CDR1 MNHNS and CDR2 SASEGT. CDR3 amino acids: CASRIGTGHKDEQFF. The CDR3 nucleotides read TGTGCCAGCAGGATCGGGACGGGCCATAAGGATGAGCAGTTCTTC.

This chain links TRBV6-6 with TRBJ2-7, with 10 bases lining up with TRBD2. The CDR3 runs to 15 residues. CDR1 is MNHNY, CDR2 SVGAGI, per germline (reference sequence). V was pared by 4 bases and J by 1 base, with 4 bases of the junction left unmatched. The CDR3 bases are TGTGCCAGCAGTTTGGGACTAGCGCCATCCTACGAGCAGTACTTC. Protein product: CASSLGLAPSYEQYF.

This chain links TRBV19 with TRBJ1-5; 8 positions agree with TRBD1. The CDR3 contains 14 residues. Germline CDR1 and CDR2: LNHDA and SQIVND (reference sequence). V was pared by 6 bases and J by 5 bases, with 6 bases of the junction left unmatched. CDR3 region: CASRGQEGYQPQHF. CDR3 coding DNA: TGTGCCAGTAGGGGACAGGAGGGCTATCAGCCCCAGCATTTT.

The CDR3 DNA reads as TGTGCCAGTAGTATGGCTCGGACAGGGAAGGCTTTCTTT. Translation: CASSMARTGKAFF. The chain carries TRBV19 and TRBJ1-1; 8 positions agree with TRBD1. Trimming cost V 3 bases and J 11 bases; bases outside gene matches: 8. This CDR3 has 13 residues. From germline, CDR1 is LNHDA and CDR2 SQIVND (reference sequence).

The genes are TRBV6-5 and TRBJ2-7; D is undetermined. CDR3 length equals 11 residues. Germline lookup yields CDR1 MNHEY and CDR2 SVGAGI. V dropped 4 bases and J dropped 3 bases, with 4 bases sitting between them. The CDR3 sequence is CASSSFYEQYF. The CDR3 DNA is TGTGCCAGCAGTTCCTTCTACGAGCAGTACTTC.

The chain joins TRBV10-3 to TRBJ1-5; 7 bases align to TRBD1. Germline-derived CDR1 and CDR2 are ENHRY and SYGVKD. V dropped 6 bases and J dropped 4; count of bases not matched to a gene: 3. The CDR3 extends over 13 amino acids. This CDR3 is CAIRRDSNQPQHF. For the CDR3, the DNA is TGTGCCATCAGGCGGGACAGTAATCAGCCCCAGCATTTT.

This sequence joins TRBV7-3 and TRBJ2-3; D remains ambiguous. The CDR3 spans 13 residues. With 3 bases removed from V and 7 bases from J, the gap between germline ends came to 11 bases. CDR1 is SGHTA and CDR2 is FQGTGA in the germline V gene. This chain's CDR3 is CASSLGYEYTQYF. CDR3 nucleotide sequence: TGTGCCAGCAGCTTGGGGTACGAGTATACGCAGTATTTT.

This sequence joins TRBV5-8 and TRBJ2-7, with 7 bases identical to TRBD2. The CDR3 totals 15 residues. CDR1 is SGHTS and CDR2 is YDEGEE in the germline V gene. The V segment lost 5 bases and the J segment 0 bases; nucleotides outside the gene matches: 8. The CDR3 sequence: CASRLLGRVSYEQYF. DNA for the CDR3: TGTGCCAGCAGACTATTGGGGAGGGTCTCCTACGAGCAGTACTTC.

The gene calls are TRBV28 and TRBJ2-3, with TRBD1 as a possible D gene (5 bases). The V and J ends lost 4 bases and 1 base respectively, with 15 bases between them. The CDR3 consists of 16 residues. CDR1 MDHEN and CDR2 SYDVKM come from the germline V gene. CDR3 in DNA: TGTGCCAGCAGTTCGCCTCAGGGCCGGGGCACAGATACGCAGTATTTT. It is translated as CASSSPQGRGTDTQYF.

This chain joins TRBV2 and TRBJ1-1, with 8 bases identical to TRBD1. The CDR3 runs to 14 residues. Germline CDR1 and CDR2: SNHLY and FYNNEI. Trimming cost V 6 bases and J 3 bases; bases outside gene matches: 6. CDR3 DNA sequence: TGTGCCAGCAGGCCCCAGGGGGCCTACACTGAAGCTTTCTTT. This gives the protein CASRPQGAYTEAFF. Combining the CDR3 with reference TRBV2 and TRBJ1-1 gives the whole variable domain EPEVTQTPSHQVTQMGQEVILRCVPISNHLYFYWYRQILGQKVEFLVSFYNNEISEKSEIFDDQFSVERPDGSNFTLKIRSTKLEDSAMYFCASRPQGAYTEAFFGQGTRLTVV.

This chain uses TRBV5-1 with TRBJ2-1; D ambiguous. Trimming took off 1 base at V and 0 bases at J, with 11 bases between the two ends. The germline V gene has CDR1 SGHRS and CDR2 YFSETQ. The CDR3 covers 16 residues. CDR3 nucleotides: TGCGCCAGCAGCTTGAAAACCCGAAACTCCTACAATGAGCAGTTCTTC. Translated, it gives CASSLKTRNSYNEQFF.

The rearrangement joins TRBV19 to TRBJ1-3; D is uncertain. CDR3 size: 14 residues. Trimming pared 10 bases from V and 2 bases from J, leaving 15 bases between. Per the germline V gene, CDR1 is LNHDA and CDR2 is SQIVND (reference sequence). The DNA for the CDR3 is TGTGCCATCTCGGAGACCTTCGCTGGAAACACCATATATTTT. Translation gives CAISETFAGNTIYF. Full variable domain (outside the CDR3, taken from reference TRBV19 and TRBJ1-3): DGGITQSPKYLFRKEGQNVTLSCEQNLNHDAMYWYRQDPGQGLRLIYYSQIVNDFQKGDIAEGYSVSREKKESFPLTVTSAQKNPTAFYLCAISETFAGNTIYFGEGSWLTVV.

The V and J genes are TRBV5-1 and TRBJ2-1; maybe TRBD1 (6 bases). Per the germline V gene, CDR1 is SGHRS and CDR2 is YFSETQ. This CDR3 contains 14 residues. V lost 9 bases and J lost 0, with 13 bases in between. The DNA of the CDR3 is TGCGCCACCAAGAAAGGGGGCTCCTACAATGAGCAGTTCTTC. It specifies CATKKGGSYNEQFF.

The DNA of the CDR3 is TGCGCCAGCAGCTTGGGACGCCAGGGAGGCACTGAAGCTTTCTTT. Protein product: CASSLGRQGGTEAFF. The genes are TRBV5-1 and TRBJ1-1, with D tentatively TRBD1 (5 bases). Germline V gives CDR1 SGHRS, CDR2 YFSETQ. The CDR3 covers 15 residues. Trimming removed 0 bases from V and 4 bases from J, with 13 bases in between.

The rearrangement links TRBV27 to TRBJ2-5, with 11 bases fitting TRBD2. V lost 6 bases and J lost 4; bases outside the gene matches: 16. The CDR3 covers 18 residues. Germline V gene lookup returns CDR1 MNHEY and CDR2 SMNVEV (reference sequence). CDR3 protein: CASSFRRLAGLPRETQYF. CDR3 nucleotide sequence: TGTGCCAGCAGCTTTAGGAGACTAGCGGGACTACCGAGAGAGACCCAGTACTTC.

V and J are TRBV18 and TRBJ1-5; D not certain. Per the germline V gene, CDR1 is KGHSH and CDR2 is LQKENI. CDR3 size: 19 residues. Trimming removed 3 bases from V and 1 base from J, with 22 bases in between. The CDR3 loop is CASSPPRVYSESSNQPQHF. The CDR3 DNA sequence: TGTGCCAGCTCACCCCCACGGGTTTATTCGGAATCGAGCAATCAGCCCCAGCATTTT.

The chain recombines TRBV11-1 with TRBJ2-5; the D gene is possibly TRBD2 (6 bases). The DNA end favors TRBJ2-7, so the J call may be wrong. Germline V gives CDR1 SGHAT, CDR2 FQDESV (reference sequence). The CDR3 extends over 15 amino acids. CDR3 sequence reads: CASSGQTRLSYEQYF. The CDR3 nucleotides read TGTGCCAGCAGCGGCCAGACTAGGCTCTCCTACGAGCAGTACTTC.